These T cell receptor beta chains were read from a single sample in a study of blood T cell repertoires in COVID-19. Using immunoSEQ multiplex PCR, the repertoire was profiled, and TCRdb retains in-frame clones only, with some absent. In the table there are more than 300,000 clones, 86% of which are singletons. Specimen: PBMCs or T cells enriched from blood (not recorded which). The origin of the receptors is a young woman who had recovered from COVID-19. Each CDR3 is given with its conserved first and last residue. Each record gives: V gene, clone size, D gene, J gene, CDR3 protein, CDR3 DNA. D genes are given only for firm matches. Clone size is shown for a subset of rows, as once, few, many or a class of expanded clone.

v_call: TRBV7-9
clone_size: .
d_call: TRBD2
j_call: TRBJ2-1
cdr3_aa: CASSSIAGASYNEQFF
cdr3_nt: TGTGCCAGCAGCTCAATAGCGGGGGCCTCCTACAATGAGCAGTTCTTC

v_call: TRBV3-1/TRBV3-2
clone_size: .
d_call: .
j_call: TRBJ1-1
cdr3_aa: CASSPHRATEAFF
cdr3_nt: TGTGCCAGCAGCCCTCACAGGGCCACTGAAGCTTTCTTT

v_call: TRBV2
clone_size: few
d_call: .
j_call: TRBJ1-2
cdr3_aa: CASSEVRVEGYTF
cdr3_nt: TGTGCCAGCAGCGAAGTGAGGGTGGAAGGCTACACCTTC

v_call: TRBV7-8
clone_size: once
d_call: TRBD1
j_call: TRBJ2-5
cdr3_aa: CASSSGQLEETQYF
cdr3_nt: TGTGCCAGCAGCTCGGGACAGTTAGAGGAGACCCAGTACTTC

v_call: TRBV20-1
clone_size: once
d_call: TRBD1
j_call: TRBJ1-1
cdr3_aa: CSARGDSEAFF
cdr3_nt: TGCAGTGCTAGAGGGGACAGTGAAGCTTTCTTT

v_call: TRBV20-1
clone_size: .
d_call: .
j_call: TRBJ1-1
cdr3_aa: CRALRGGEAFF
cdr3_nt: TGCAGGGCATTGAGGGGGGGTGAAGCTTTCTTT

v_call: TRBV15
clone_size: .
d_call: .
j_call: TRBJ2-4
cdr3_aa: CATSSGDILNIQYF
cdr3_nt: TGTGCCACCAGCTCAGGGGATATTCTAAACATTCAGTACTTC

v_call: TRBV29-1
clone_size: .
d_call: TRBD1
j_call: TRBJ2-1
cdr3_aa: CSARTGEGLSNEQFF
cdr3_nt: TGCAGCGCACGAACAGGGGAAGGGCTTTCCAATGAGCAGTTCTTC

v_call: TRBV24-1
clone_size: .
d_call: .
j_call: TRBJ2-7
cdr3_aa: CATPRGQKLSYEQYF
cdr3_nt: TGTGCCACCCCTCGTGGACAGAAGCTAAGTTACGAGCAGTACTTC

v_call: TRBV7-2
clone_size: .
d_call: TRBD2
j_call: TRBJ2-7
cdr3_aa: CASSERGTSRSRGQYF
cdr3_nt: TGTGCCAGCAGCGAGCGCGGGACTAGCAGGTCTCGAGGGCAGTACTTC

v_call: TRBV7-3
clone_size: .
d_call: .
j_call: TRBJ2-3
cdr3_aa: CASSLPPPLAGILDTQYF
cdr3_nt: TGTGCCAGCAGCTTACCACCCCCCCTGGCGGGGATTTTAGATACGCAGTATTTT

v_call: TRBV3-1/TRBV3-2
clone_size: once
d_call: TRBD1
j_call: TRBJ2-1
cdr3_aa: CASRDRPNQEQFF
cdr3_nt: TGTGCCAGCCGGGACAGGCCCAATCAAGAGCAGTTCTTC

v_call: TRBV5-6
clone_size: .
d_call: TRBD1
j_call: TRBJ2-3
cdr3_aa: CASSLTGDPYF
cdr3_nt: TGTGCCAGCAGCCTCACAGGGGACCCGTATTTT

v_call: TRBV11-3
clone_size: .
d_call: .
j_call: TRBJ2-1
cdr3_aa: CASSKSTYNEQFF
cdr3_nt: TGTGCCAGCAGCAAAAGCACCTACAATGAGCAGTTCTTC

v_call: TRBV7-8
clone_size: .
d_call: .
j_call: TRBJ1-1
cdr3_aa: CASSLGDFSNTEAFF
cdr3_nt: TGTGCCAGCAGCTTAGGTGACTTCTCCAACACTGAAGCTTTCTTT

v_call: TRBV29-1
clone_size: .
d_call: .
j_call: TRBJ1-2
cdr3_aa: CSVEDGLGEGYTF
cdr3_nt: TGCAGCGTTGAGGACGGGCTTGGGGAGGGCTACACCTTC

v_call: TRBV5-6
clone_size: .
d_call: TRBD1
j_call: TRBJ1-4
cdr3_aa: CASSGGTGKKLFF
cdr3_nt: TGTGCCAGCAGCGGGGGGACAGGGAAAAAACTGTTTTTT

v_call: TRBV21-1
clone_size: .
d_call: .
j_call: TRBJ1-1
cdr3_aa: CASNADRGVVNTEAFF
cdr3_nt: TGTGCCAGCAACGCCGACAGGGGCGTCGTGAACACTGAAGCTTTCTTT

v_call: TRBV9
clone_size: .
d_call: TRBD1
j_call: TRBJ1-5
cdr3_aa: CASSRVPKTGPLQPQHF
cdr3_nt: TGTGCCAGTAGCAGGGTCCCCAAGACAGGGCCCCTGCAGCCCCAGCATTTT

v_call: TRBV30
clone_size: many
d_call: .
j_call: TRBJ1-5
cdr3_aa: CAWSGTSPDQPQHF
cdr3_nt: TGTGCCTGGAGTGGGACATCCCCCGATCAACCCCAGCATTTT

v_call: TRBV6-5
clone_size: .
d_call: .
j_call: TRBJ2-5
cdr3_aa: CASSKLETQYF
cdr3_nt: TGTGCCAGCAGTAAACTTGAGACCCAGTACTTC

v_call: TRBV18
clone_size: .
d_call: TRBD1
j_call: TRBJ2-2
cdr3_aa: CASSPQRGGNTGELFF
cdr3_nt: TGTGCCAGCTCACCACAGAGAGGGGGCAACACCGGGGAGCTGTTTTTT

v_call: TRBV10-2
clone_size: .
d_call: TRBD2
j_call: TRBJ2-7
cdr3_aa: CASRPGLAGSYEQYF
cdr3_nt: TGCGCCAGCAGGCCGGGACTAGCGGGTTCCTACGAGCAGTACTTC

v_call: TRBV6-5
clone_size: once
d_call: .
j_call: TRBJ1-5
cdr3_aa: CASSDSGDGNQPQHF
cdr3_nt: TGTGCCAGCAGTGACTCAGGGGATGGCAATCAGCCCCAGCATTTT

v_call: TRBV28
clone_size: .
d_call: .
j_call: TRBJ1-1
cdr3_aa: CASSPNLNTEAFF
cdr3_nt: TGTGCCAGCAGTCCTAACTTGAACACTGAAGCTTTCTTT

v_call: TRBV12-3/TRBV12-4
clone_size: .
d_call: TRBD2
j_call: TRBJ2-3
cdr3_aa: CASSGGAGDTQYF
cdr3_nt: TGTGCCAGCAGCGGGGGGGCCGGAGATACGCAGTATTTT

v_call: TRBV30
clone_size: .
d_call: .
j_call: TRBJ1-2
cdr3_aa: CAWSVLGQSDGYTF
cdr3_nt: TGTGCCTGGAGTGTACTGGGGCAGAGCGATGGCTACACCTTC

v_call: TRBV6-1
clone_size: .
d_call: .
j_call: TRBJ1-1
cdr3_aa: CASSTGVTEAFF
cdr3_nt: TGTGCCAGCAGTACGGGGGTCACTGAAGCTTTCTTT

v_call: TRBV4-1
clone_size: .
d_call: .
j_call: TRBJ1-2
cdr3_aa: CASSRVLTPNYGYTF
cdr3_nt: TGCGCCAGCAGCCGAGTGCTGACACCTAACTATGGCTACACCTTC

v_call: TRBV27
clone_size: .
d_call: .
j_call: TRBJ1-1
cdr3_aa: CASGAEPEAFF
cdr3_nt: TGTGCCAGCGGGGCCGAGCCCGAAGCTTTCTTT

v_call: TRBV5-1
clone_size: .
d_call: .
j_call: TRBJ1-1
cdr3_aa: CASSLQGSDTEAFF
cdr3_nt: TGCGCCAGCAGCTTGCAGGGGTCGGACACTGAAGCTTTCTTT

v_call: TRBV6-6
clone_size: .
d_call: .
j_call: TRBJ1-5
cdr3_aa: CASTPIGEGNQPQHF
cdr3_nt: TGTGCCAGCACCCCCATCGGAGAGGGCAATCAGCCCCAGCATTTT

v_call: TRBV7-3
clone_size: .
d_call: .
j_call: TRBJ2-5
cdr3_aa: CASSSGVTETQYF
cdr3_nt: TGTGCCAGCAGTTCAGGGGTTACAGAGACCCAGTACTTC

v_call: TRBV4-1
clone_size: .
d_call: .
j_call: TRBJ2-3
cdr3_aa: CASSQVSFDFGHTDTQYF
cdr3_nt: TGCGCCAGCAGCCAAGTTAGTTTTGATTTCGGACACACAGATACGCAGTATTTT

v_call: TRBV11-2
clone_size: few
d_call: TRBD1
j_call: TRBJ2-2
cdr3_aa: CASSPGQRVTGELFF
cdr3_nt: TGTGCCAGCAGCCCGGGACAGCGAGTCACCGGGGAGCTGTTTTTT

v_call: TRBV28
clone_size: once
d_call: TRBD1
j_call: TRBJ2-7
cdr3_aa: CASSFIGDRDYEQYF
cdr3_nt: TGTGCCAGCAGTTTCATTGGGGACAGGGACTACGAGCAGTACTTC

v_call: TRBV5-1
clone_size: few
d_call: .
j_call: TRBJ2-2
cdr3_aa: CASHYTNTGELFF
cdr3_nt: TGCGCCAGCCATTACACGAACACCGGGGAGCTGTTTTTT

v_call: TRBV10-2
clone_size: .
d_call: .
j_call: TRBJ1-6
cdr3_aa: CASSDFRNNSPLHF
cdr3_nt: TGCGCCAGCAGTGATTTCAGAAATAATTCACCCCTCCACTTT

v_call: TRBV5-1
clone_size: .
d_call: .
j_call: TRBJ2-7
cdr3_aa: CASSPGSTYEQYF
cdr3_nt: TGCGCCAGCAGCCCCGGTTCCACCTACGAGCAGTACTTC

v_call: TRBV6-5
clone_size: .
d_call: TRBD2
j_call: TRBJ2-1
cdr3_aa: CASSQLAGGPGEQFF
cdr3_nt: TGTGCCAGCAGCCAACTAGCGGGGGGGCCTGGTGAGCAGTTCTTC

v_call: TRBV18
clone_size: .
d_call: TRBD1
j_call: TRBJ1-5
cdr3_aa: CASSPRQGDQPQHF
cdr3_nt: TGTGCCAGCTCGCCCAGACAGGGCGATCAGCCCCAGCATTTT

v_call: TRBV19
clone_size: once
d_call: TRBD2
j_call: TRBJ2-1
cdr3_aa: CAATSGGLGNEQFF
cdr3_nt: TGTGCCGCAACTAGCGGGGGGTTGGGGAATGAGCAGTTCTTC

v_call: TRBV28
clone_size: .
d_call: .
j_call: TRBJ1-2
cdr3_aa: CASSWVRGYTF
cdr3_nt: TGTGCCAGCAGTTGGGTGCGGGGCTACACCTTC

v_call: TRBV10-3
clone_size: .
d_call: .
j_call: TRBJ1-2
cdr3_aa: CAISELEILDYGYTF
cdr3_nt: TGTGCCATCAGTGAGTTGGAGATCTTGGACTATGGCTACACCTTC

v_call: TRBV6-5
clone_size: .
d_call: .
j_call: TRBJ2-3
cdr3_aa: CASRFTESTDTQYF
cdr3_nt: TGTGCCAGCAGGTTCACAGAGAGCACAGATACGCAGTATTTT

v_call: TRBV6-5
clone_size: .
d_call: .
j_call: TRBJ1-5
cdr3_aa: CASSFTGNQPQHF
cdr3_nt: TGTGCCAGCAGTTTTACGGGCAATCAGCCCCAGCATTTT

v_call: TRBV3-1/TRBV3-2
clone_size: once
d_call: .
j_call: TRBJ2-4
cdr3_aa: CASLMSTKNIQYF
cdr3_nt: TGTGCCAGCCTAATGTCGACCAAAAACATTCAGTACTTC

v_call: TRBV19
clone_size: .
d_call: .
j_call: TRBJ1-2
cdr3_aa: CASSTTVYGYTF
cdr3_nt: TGTGCCAGTAGCACGACAGTTTATGGCTACACCTTC

v_call: TRBV9
clone_size: few
d_call: .
j_call: TRBJ1-3
cdr3_aa: CASSPQGGRNTIYF
cdr3_nt: TGTGCCAGCAGCCCGCAGGGAGGGCGAAACACCATATATTTT

v_call: TRBV18
clone_size: .
d_call: .
j_call: TRBJ2-7
cdr3_aa: CASSPRRQDTGEQYF
cdr3_nt: TGTGCCAGCTCACCAAGGAGACAGGATACGGGGGAGCAGTACTTC

v_call: TRBV24-1
clone_size: many
d_call: .
j_call: TRBJ1-1
cdr3_aa: CATRDSLRGANTEAFF
cdr3_nt: TGTGCCACCAGGGACTCTCTTCGCGGTGCGAACACTGAAGCTTTCTTT

v_call: TRBV30
clone_size: .
d_call: TRBD1
j_call: TRBJ1-2
cdr3_aa: CAWGRGQGTYPHGYTF
cdr3_nt: TGTGCCTGGGGCCGTGGACAGGGGACGTACCCTCATGGCTACACCTTC

v_call: TRBV28
clone_size: .
d_call: .
j_call: TRBJ2-7
cdr3_aa: CASSLPVGVIVYEQYF
cdr3_nt: TGTGCCAGCAGTTTACCCGTGGGAGTCATAGTTTACGAGCAGTACTTC

v_call: TRBV7-9
clone_size: few
d_call: TRBD1
j_call: TRBJ1-2
cdr3_aa: CASSLDRGQNGYTF
cdr3_nt: TGTGCCAGCAGCTTAGACAGGGGGCAGAATGGCTACACCTTC

v_call: TRBV10-3
clone_size: .
d_call: .
j_call: TRBJ1-2
cdr3_aa: CAIAGTQRGGYTF
cdr3_nt: TGTGCCATCGCCGGGACCCAGAGGGGGGGCTACACCTTC

v_call: TRBV9
clone_size: .
d_call: .
j_call: TRBJ2-7
cdr3_aa: CASSVGDTPYEQYF
cdr3_nt: TGTGCCAGCAGCGTGGGAGACACCCCCTACGAGCAGTACTTC

v_call: TRBV18
clone_size: .
d_call: .
j_call: TRBJ1-6
cdr3_aa: CASSPLKGGHSPLHF
cdr3_nt: TGTGCCAGCTCACCACTAAAGGGAGGACATTCACCCCTCCACTTT

v_call: TRBV3-1/TRBV3-2
clone_size: once
d_call: .
j_call: TRBJ1-2
cdr3_aa: CASSQVTEGYTF
cdr3_nt: TGTGCCAGCAGCCAGGTAACCGAGGGCTACACCTTC

v_call: TRBV7-3
clone_size: .
d_call: TRBD2
j_call: TRBJ2-3
cdr3_aa: CASSSGLESLTQYF
cdr3_nt: TGTGCCAGCAGCTCGGGACTAGAGTCCCTTACGCAGTATTTT